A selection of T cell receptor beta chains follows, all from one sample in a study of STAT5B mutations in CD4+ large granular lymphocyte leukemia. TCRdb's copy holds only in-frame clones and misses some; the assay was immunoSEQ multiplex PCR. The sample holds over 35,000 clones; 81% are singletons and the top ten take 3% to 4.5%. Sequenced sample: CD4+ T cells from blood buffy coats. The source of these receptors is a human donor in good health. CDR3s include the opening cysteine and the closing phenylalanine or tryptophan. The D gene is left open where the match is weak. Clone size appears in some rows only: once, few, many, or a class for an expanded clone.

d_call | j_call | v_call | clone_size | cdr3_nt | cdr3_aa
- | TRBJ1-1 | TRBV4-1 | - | TGCGCCAGCACCAAAAGTCAGAACACTGAAGCTTTCTTT | CASTKSQNTEAFF
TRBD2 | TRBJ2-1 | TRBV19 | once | TGTGCCAGTAGTAGGGGACTAGCGGCCTACAATGAGCAGTTCTTC | CASSRGLAAYNEQFF
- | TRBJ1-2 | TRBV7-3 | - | TGTGGTAGACGGGCCTCCTATGGCTACACCTTC | CGRRASYGYTF
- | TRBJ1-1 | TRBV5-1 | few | TGCGCCAGCAGCTTTGGGGGTCTCGGCACTGAAGCTTTCTTT | CASSFGGLGTEAFF
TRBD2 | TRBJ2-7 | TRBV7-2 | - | TGTGCCAGCAGCTTCCTAGCGGGAGAGGTGAGGGAGCAGTACTTC | CASSFLAGEVREQYF
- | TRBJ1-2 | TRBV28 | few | TGTGCCAGCAGTTACGGGACGGGCTATGGCTACACCTTC | CASSYGTGYGYTF
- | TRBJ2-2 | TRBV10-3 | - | TGTGCCATCAGTGATCCCCACAGGAACACCGGGGAGCTGTTTTTT | CAISDPHRNTGELFF
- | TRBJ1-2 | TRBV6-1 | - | TGTGCCAGCAGTGCGACAGTTAACTATGGCTACACCTTC | CASSATVNYGYTF
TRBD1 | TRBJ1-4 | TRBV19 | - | TGTGCCAGTAGTATCGTGGACAGGGTCGGAAAACTGTTTTTT | CASSIVDRVGKLFF
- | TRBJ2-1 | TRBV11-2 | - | TGTGCCAGCAGCCGCCCTGGGACGGACTACAATGAGCAGTTCTTC | CASSRPGTDYNEQFF
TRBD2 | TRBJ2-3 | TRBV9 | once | TGTGCCAGCACCCGGGGCGGGAGTGAGGGTACGCAGTATTTT | CASTRGGSEGTQYF
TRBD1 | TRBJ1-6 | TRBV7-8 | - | TGTGCCAGCAGCTCCCGACCGGGACAGGGCGACTCACCCCTCCACTTT | CASSSRPGQGDSPLHF
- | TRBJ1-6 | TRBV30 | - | TGTGCCTGGAGTCTTGCCCTTGGGGGGTCACCCCTCCACTTT | CAWSLALGGSPLHF
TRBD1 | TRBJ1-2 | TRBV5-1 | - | TGCGCCAGCAGCTTTACAGGGGGGGACTATGGCTACACCTTC | CASSFTGGDYGYTF
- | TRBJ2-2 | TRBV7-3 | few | TGTGCCAGCAGCTTAAAGGCGGGAAACACCGGGGAGCTGTTTTTT | CASSLKAGNTGELFF
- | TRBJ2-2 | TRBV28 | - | TGTGCCAGCAGTTTCGTGGGGGAGCTGTTTTTT | CASSFVGELFF
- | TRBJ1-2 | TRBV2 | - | TGTGCCAGCAGTGCCGAGGGGTATGGCTACACCTTC | CASSAEGYGYTF
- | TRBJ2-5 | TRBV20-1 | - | TGCAGTGCTAGCTGGCGAAAGACCCAGTACTTC | CSASWRKTQYF
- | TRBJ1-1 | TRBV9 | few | TGTGCCAGCAGCTCGAACCCAAACACTGAAGCTTTCTTT | CASSSNPNTEAFF
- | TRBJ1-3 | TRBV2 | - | TGTGCCAGCAGTGATCAGGGTGTAGCTAACACCATATATTTT | CASSDQGVANTIYF
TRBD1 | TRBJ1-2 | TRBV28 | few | TGTGCCAGCAGTTTCCCGATCGGACAGGGTGACTATGGCTACACCTTC | CASSFPIGQGDYGYTF
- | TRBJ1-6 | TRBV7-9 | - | TGTGCCAGCAGCTTAGCGGGTTTTGGCACCTCCTATAATTCACCCCTCCACTTT | CASSLAGFGTSYNSPLHF
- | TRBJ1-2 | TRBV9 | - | TGTGCCAGCAGCGTAGATGACTATGGCTACACCTTC | CASSVDDYGYTF
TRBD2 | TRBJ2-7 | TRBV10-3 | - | TGTGCCATCAGTGAGTCTAGCGGGAGTGGCTACGAGCAGTACTTC | CAISESSGSGYEQYF
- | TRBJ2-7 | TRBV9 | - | TGTGCCAGCAGCGTAGGAGGGTTAAAGTCCTACGAGCAGTACTTC | CASSVGGLKSYEQYF
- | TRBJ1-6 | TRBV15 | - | TGTGCCACCAGCAGAGATCTCTGGGACTCGAATAATTCACCCCTCCACTTT | CATSRDLWDSNNSPLHF
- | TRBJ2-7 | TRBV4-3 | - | TGCGCCAGCAGCCTGAGGACTGGTTGGGAGCAGTACTTC | CASSLRTGWEQYF
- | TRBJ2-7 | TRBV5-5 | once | TGTGCCAGCAGCTTGAACCCATCCTACGAGCAGTACTTC | CASSLNPSYEQYF
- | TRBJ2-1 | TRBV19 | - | TGTGCCAGTAGTAGGGATAGCGACCCTTCCTACAATGAGCAGTTCTTC | CASSRDSDPSYNEQFF
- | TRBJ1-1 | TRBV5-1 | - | TGCGCCAGCAGCCTTCAAGCGGGGTACACTGAAGCTTTCTTT | CASSLQAGYTEAFF
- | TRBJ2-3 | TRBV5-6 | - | TGTGCCAGCAGCTTGGGACATACCACAGATACGCAGTATTTT | CASSLGHTTDTQYF
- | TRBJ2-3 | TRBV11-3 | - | TGTGCCAGCAGCATCAGCGGGGATACGCAGTATTTT | CASSISGDTQYF
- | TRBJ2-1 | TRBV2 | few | TGTGCCAGCATAGAGTTCTCCTACAATGAGCAGTTCTTC | CASIEFSYNEQFF
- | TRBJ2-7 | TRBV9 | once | TGTGCCAGCAGCGAGAGACAGTTCTCCTACGAGCAGTACTTC | CASSERQFSYEQYF
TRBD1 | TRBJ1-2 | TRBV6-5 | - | TGTGCCAGCAGTTACGGGCAGGGGGATGGCTACACCTTC | CASSYGQGDGYTF
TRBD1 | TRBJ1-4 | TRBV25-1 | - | TGTGCCACCAGACAGGGGTTAGAAGAAAAACTGTTTTTT | CATRQGLEEKLFF
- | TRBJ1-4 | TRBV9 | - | TGTGCCAGCAGCGTAGCTCTGAGAGGGGAGAAAGAAAAACTGTTTTTT | CASSVALRGEKEKLFF
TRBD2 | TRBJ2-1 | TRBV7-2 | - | TGTGCCAGCAGCACTCTAGCGGGGTCGGGCAATGAGCAGTTCTTC | CASSTLAGSGNEQFF
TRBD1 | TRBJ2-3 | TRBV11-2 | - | TGTGCCAGCAGCCGATCCGGGACAGGGGCGGCTGATACGCAGTATTTT | CASSRSGTGAADTQYF
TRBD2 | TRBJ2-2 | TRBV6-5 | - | TGTGCCAGCAGTCGCGGGGGGTCCGGGGAGCTGTTTTTT | CASSRGGSGELFF
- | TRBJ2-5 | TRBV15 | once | TGTGCCACCAGCAGAGGACCCGGGGAGACCCAGTACTTC | CATSRGPGETQYF
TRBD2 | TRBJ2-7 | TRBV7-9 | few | TGTGCCAGCAGCTTTCCGGGAGGGGGCTACGAGCAGTACTTC | CASSFPGGGYEQYF
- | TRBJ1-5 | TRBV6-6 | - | TGTGCCAGCACCAAGTGGAGCAGCTCTGGCAATCAGCCCCAGCATTTT | CASTKWSSSGNQPQHF
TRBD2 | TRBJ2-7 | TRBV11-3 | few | TGTGCCAGCAGCCCCGGGACTAGCGGGAGAGGTGGGGAGCAGTACTTC | CASSPGTSGRGGEQYF
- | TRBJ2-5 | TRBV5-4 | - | TGTGCCAGCAGCTTGGATGGGGCCCAAGAGACCCAGTACTTC | CASSLDGAQETQYF
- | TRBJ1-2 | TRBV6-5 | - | TGTGCCAGCAGCCCGGGACGGCCATTGGGCTACACCTTC | CASSPGRPLGYTF
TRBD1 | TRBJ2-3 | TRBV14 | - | TGTGCCAGCAGCCCCGGGACAGGGGGCTTAAAAGATACGCAGTATTTT | CASSPGTGGLKDTQYF
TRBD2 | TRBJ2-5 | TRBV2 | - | TGTGCCAGCAGTGCGGGACTAGCGGGGGTCCGGGGGGCCCAGTACTTC | CASSAGLAGVRGAQYF
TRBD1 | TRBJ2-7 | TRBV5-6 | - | TGTGCCAGCAGCCTAAGGACAGGAAATTACGAGCAGTACTTC | CASSLRTGNYEQYF
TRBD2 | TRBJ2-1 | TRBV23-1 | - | TGCGCCAGCAGTCACCCCAGCCCGGGACTAGCGGGAGGTGAGCAGTTCTTC | CASSHPSPGLAGGEQFF
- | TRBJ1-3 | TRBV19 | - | TGTGCCAGTAACGAGGTGAAGTCTGGAAACACCATATATTTT | CASNEVKSGNTIYF
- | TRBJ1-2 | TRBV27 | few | TGTGCCAGCAGTTTACGGCTTGGCTATGGCTACACCTTC | CASSLRLGYGYTF
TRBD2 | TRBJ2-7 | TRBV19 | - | TGTGCCAGTAGTATAGATCCCGGGACTAGCGGCTCCTACGAGCAGTACTTC | CASSIDPGTSGSYEQYF